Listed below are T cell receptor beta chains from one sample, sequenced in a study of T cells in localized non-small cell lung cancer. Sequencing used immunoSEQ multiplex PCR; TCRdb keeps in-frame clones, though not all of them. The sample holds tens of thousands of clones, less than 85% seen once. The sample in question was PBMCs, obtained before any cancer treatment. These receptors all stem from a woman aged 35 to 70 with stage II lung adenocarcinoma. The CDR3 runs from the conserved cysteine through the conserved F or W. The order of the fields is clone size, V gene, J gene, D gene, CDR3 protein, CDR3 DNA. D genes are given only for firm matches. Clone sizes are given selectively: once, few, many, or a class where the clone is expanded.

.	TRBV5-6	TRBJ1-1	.	CASSLRAGEAFF	TGTGCCAGCAGCTTGAGGGCAGGTGAAGCTTTCTTT
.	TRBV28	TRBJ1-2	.	CASSLLEGPNYGYTF	TGTGCCAGCAGTCTTCTAGAGGGTCCAAACTATGGCTACACCTTC
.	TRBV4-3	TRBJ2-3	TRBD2	CASSQDTSGGAVDTQYF	TGCGCCAGCAGCCAAGATACCAGCGGGGGGGCCGTAGATACGCAGTATTTT
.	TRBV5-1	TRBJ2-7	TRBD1	CASSFTGTGPYEQYF	TGCGCCAGCAGTTTTACCGGGACAGGCCCCTACGAGCAGTACTTC
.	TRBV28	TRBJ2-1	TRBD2	CASISASQAGGRNEQFF	TGTGCCAGCATCTCCGCCTCTCAAGCGGGGGGGCGAAATGAGCAGTTCTTC
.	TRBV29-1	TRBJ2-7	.	CSVEEGASYEQYF	TGCAGCGTTGAAGAAGGCGCCTCCTACGAGCAGTACTTC
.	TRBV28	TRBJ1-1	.	CASSPLDTEAFF	TGTGCCAGCAGTCCCCTGGACACTGAAGCTTTCTTT
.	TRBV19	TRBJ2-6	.	CASSIGLSGANVLTF	TGTGCCAGTAGTATAGGTCTCTCTGGGGCCAACGTCCTGACTTTC
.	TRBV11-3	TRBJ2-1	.	CASSLGRSSYNEQFF	TGTGCCAGCAGCCTTGGACGGAGCTCCTACAATGAGCAGTTCTTC
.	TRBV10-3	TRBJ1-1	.	CAISSRGTEAFF	TGTGCCATCAGTAGTAGGGGCACTGAAGCTTTCTTT
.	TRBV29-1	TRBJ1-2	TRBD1	CSVESYRDRGPGYTF	TGCAGCGTTGAGAGTTACCGGGACAGGGGGCCTGGCTACACCTTC
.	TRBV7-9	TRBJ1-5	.	CASSYQENQPQHF	TGTGCCAGCAGCTATCAGGAGAATCAGCCCCAGCATTTT
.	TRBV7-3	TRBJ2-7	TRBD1	CASSSAGLTGEGGEQYF	TGTGCCAGCAGCTCGGCCGGCCTTACAGGGGAAGGAGGAGAGCAGTACTTC
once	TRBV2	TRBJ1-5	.	CASDGMGDQPQHF	TGTGCCAGCGACGGGATGGGAGATCAGCCCCAGCATTTT
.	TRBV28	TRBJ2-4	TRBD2	CASSSPGGGNIQYF	TGTGCCAGCAGTTCCCCTGGGGGGGGAAACATTCAGTACTTC